This T cell receptor beta chain was found in a study of blood T cells in healthy people across ages. Study findings and constraints: Both higher diversity and more naive CD4+ cells marked long-lived donors when set against aged donors.

A second PCR of 7 to 11 cycles used a sample-barcoded 5' primer and a J-beta primer mix. Each cDNA molecule, via a template-switch adaptor with 12 random nucleotides, was tagged. Using its own MiXCR run on the 5' RACE reads, TCRdb lists one record per CDR3 protein. The sample yields 600,000 or so distinct CDR3 sequences, 21% seen once. Roughly 10 milliliters of peripheral blood were drawn from each donor. V lost 2 bases to trimming and J lost 0 bases, with 13 bases between them. Germline CDR1 reads DFQATT; CDR2 reads SNEGSKA (reference sequence). The CDR3 is 15 residues long. Regarding this clonotype: The target antigen is unknown.

The clonotype was recovered from a man in his sixties or seventies in good health. This chain connects TRBV20-1 to TRBJ2-5; D perhaps matches TRBD2 (6 bases). The sequenced sample consisted of blood. The CDR3 nucleotides are TGCAGTGCTAGACGAAGCGGGTCGTACCAAGAGACCCAGTACTTC. Protein sequence: CSARRSGSYQETQYF.